Sequencing of this TCR beta chain was carried out in a study of long-term antiretroviral therapy in people with HIV. J lost 3 bases, V lost 2 bases, and 2 bases had no gene match. Germline CDR1 and CDR2: SGHAT and FQNNGV. CDR3 length equals 14 residues. At the survey level, the v3.0 immunoSEQ assay was run. Sequencing was performed with immunoSEQ multiplex PCR; in TCRdb, only in-frame clones are kept and a portion is missing. The sample lists roughly 5,000 clones, roughly 73% occurring once. Sequences were derived from unsorted PBMCs, sampled 1.8 years before starting antiretroviral therapy. This rearrangement joins TRBV11-2 to TRBJ2-7, with TRBD2 identical over 9 bases. The TCR originated in a man aged 40-49 years with HIV. For the CDR3, the DNA is TGTGCCAGCAGCTTAACTAGCGGGCTCTACGAGCAGTACTTC. Translation: CASSLTSGLYEQYF.